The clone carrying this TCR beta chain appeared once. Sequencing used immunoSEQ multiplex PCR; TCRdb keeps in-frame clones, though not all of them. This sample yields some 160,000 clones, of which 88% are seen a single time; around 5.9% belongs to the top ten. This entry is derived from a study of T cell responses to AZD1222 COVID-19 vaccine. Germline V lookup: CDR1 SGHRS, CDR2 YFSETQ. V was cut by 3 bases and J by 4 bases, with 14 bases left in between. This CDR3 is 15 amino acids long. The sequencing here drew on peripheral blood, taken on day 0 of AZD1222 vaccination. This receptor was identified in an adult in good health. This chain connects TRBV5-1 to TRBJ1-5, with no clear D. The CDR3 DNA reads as TGCGCCAGCAGCTGGTCCGGGAAGCCAAATCAGCCCCAGCATTTT. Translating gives CASSWSGKPNQPQHF.